The next 5 T cell receptor beta chains were all read from a single sample in a study of shared clonotypes between healthy human individuals. TCRdb keeps only in-frame clones here, not all; method: immunoSEQ multiplex PCR. The sample contains about 730,000 clones, around 70% of which appear only once. The sample comprised memory CD4+ T cells sorted from blood. This sample's subset: CD45RA-negative fraction. The source of these receptors is a woman in her 30s in good health.

This chain joins TRBV14 and TRBJ2-1; 16 nucleotides match TRBD2. The CDR3 is made up of 17 amino acids. CDR1 is SGHDN and CDR2 is FVKESK in the germline V gene. Germline trimming cut 0 bases from V and 15 bases from J; bases unmatched to any gene: 11. DNA for the CDR3: TGTGCCAGCAGCCAAGATCCGGGACTAGCGGGAGGGCCTTTGCCGTTCTTC. Its translation is CASSQDPGLAGGPLPFF.

The chain has TRBV9 and TRBJ1-1; 7 nucleotides match TRBD1. This CDR3 contains 16 residues. Germline CDR1 and CDR2: SGDLS and YYNGEE. Germline trimming cut 2 bases from V and 8 bases from J; bases unmatched to any gene: 15. For the CDR3, the DNA is TGTGCCAGCAGCGTTACCGGGACAGAGGGATTCGGGGAAGCTTTCTTT. The encoded protein is CASSVTGTEGFGEAFF. The full variable domain, completed using reference TRBV9 and TRBJ1-1, is DSGVTQTPKHLITATGQRVTLRCSPRSGDLSVYWYQQSLDQGLQFLIQYYNGEERAKGNILERFSAQQFPDLHSELNLSSLELGDSALYFCASSVTGTEGFGEAFFGQGTRLTVV.

The genes are TRBV7-7 and TRBJ2-2; 13 bases align to TRBD2. In germline, CDR1 is SSHAT, CDR2 FNYEAQ (reference sequence). V gave up 5 bases and J gave up 5 bases; unmatched junction bases: 8. The CDR3 spans 17 residues. The CDR3 DNA sequence: TGTGCCAGCAGCCCGAGGACTAGCGGGAGAGGGACCGGGGAGCTGTTTTTT. This sequence encodes CASSPRTSGRGTGELFF.

The rearrangement links TRBV25-1 to TRBJ1-3; D is undetermined. The germline V gene encodes CDR1 MGHDK and CDR2 SYGVNS. This CDR3 region has 14 residues. Trimming removed 3 bases at V and 2 bases at J, with 8 bases between. The CDR3 region is CASSDPYTGNTIYF. Here the CDR3 DNA reads TGTGCCAGCAGTGATCCCTACACTGGAAACACCATATATTTT.

The rearrangement uses TRBV4-1 and TRBJ1-5, with TRBD1 matching 8 bases. Germline V gives CDR1 MGHRA, CDR2 YSYEKL. J was trimmed by 6 bases and V by 1 base; bases with no gene match: 2. CDR3 size: 14 residues. The CDR3 region is CASSQGQGSQPQHF. The CDR3 coding sequence is TGCGCCAGCAGCCAAGGACAGGGGAGTCAGCCCCAGCATTTT.